The TCR beta chain under discussion was sequenced for a study of T cell changes during pregnancy in multiple sclerosis. This clone was picked up a small number of times. The J segment lost 6 bases and the V segment lost 0 bases, leaving 12 bases of the junction unmatched. The germline V gene encodes CDR1 MRHNA and CDR2 SNTAGT. The CDR3 consists of 18 residues. The data were produced by immunoSEQ multiplex PCR, yet TCRdb's version contains in-frame clones alone and is incomplete. The data show 30,000 to 40,000 clones, roughly 87% seen once. The V call is TRBV6-4, the J call TRBJ2-1; 9 bases match TRBD2. The TCR sequence derives from a female donor with multiple sclerosis, enrolled in a pregnancy study. Sequencing was performed on CD8+ T cells from peripheral blood mononuclear cells, taken before pregnancy. CDR3 in DNA: TGTGCCAGCAGTGACTCGAGTGGCGCGGGGGGGGTAAGCAATGAGCAGTTCTTC. Its translation: CASSDSSGAGGVSNEQFF.